This T cell receptor beta chain is from a study of cytomegalovirus exposure and HLA in healthy donors. Findings of the study overall: Association of a missense DCLRE1C variant with TCR beta V- and J-gene trimming was reported in a later analysis. In most subjects, TCR beta sequences reportedly gave accurate predictions of HLA-A and HLA-B alleles. According to the study, 160 or so TCR beta chains were cytomegalovirus-associated.

60 Vbeta and 13 Jbeta primers were used in PCR. TCRdb keeps only in-frame clones here, not all; method: immunoSEQ multiplex PCR. The sample is made up of roughly 51,000 clones, and the top ten hold 2% to 2.5% of it. Regarding this clone: Its antigen is as yet unknown.

In germline, CDR1 is SGDLS, CDR2 YYNGEE. Trimming stripped 0 bases from V and 4 bases from J, with 10 bases between. The CDR3 contains 14 residues. This sequence was found in a woman aged 40 to 55 in good health and CMV-seronegative. The chain joins TRBV9 to TRBJ1-2; D not certain. The sequenced sample consisted of PBMCs. The CDR3 here is CASSVVGGPYGYTF. Written as DNA, the CDR3 is TGTGCCAGCAGCGTAGTAGGAGGGCCCTATGGCTACACCTTC.